The sequence of this T cell receptor beta chain was determined in a study of T cells after yellow fever vaccination. TCRdb re-analysed the 5' RACE reads in MiXCR, keeping a single row per CDR3 protein. Seen here are 150,000 to 200,000 distinct CDR3 sequences, roughly 6.4% observed once, and the top ten hold roughly 3%. Germline CDR1 is DFQATT and CDR2 is SNEGSKA (reference sequence). The CDR3 extends over 16 amino acids. A word on this clonotype: This may come from a read error, since a much larger clone is one base off.

Sample: CD4+ T cells sorted from PBMCs, taken on the day of the first yellow fever vaccination. The source of this sequence is a man aged 18-30 years who received the YFV17D yellow fever vaccine. V and J are TRBV20-1 and TRBJ2-1; 8 bases line up with TRBD2. This chain's CDR3 is CCARDPRAGAHNEQFF. In DNA, the CDR3 is TGCTGTGCTAGAGATCCCAGAGCGGGGGCCCACAATGAGCAGTTCTTC.